Below are 15 T cell receptor beta chains sequenced from a single sample in a study of blood T cell repertoires in COVID-19. The data were produced by immunoSEQ multiplex PCR, yet TCRdb's version contains in-frame clones alone and is incomplete. This sample has about 240,000 clones, with 70% to 85% found just once. The material sequenced was peripheral blood. The receptors shown here come from an elderly woman with acute or convalescent COVID-19.

The chain uses TRBV5-6 and TRBJ2-1; no definite D call. Germline V gives CDR1 SGHDT, CDR2 YYEEEE. Trimming took 2 bases from V and 8 from J, leaving 5 bases between them. The length of the CDR3 is 11 residues. The CDR3 spells CASSFSDEQFF. DNA of the CDR3: TGTGCCAGCAGCTTCTCCGATGAGCAGTTCTTC. Drawing the rest from reference TRBV5-6 and TRBJ2-1, the complete variable domain is DAGVTQSPTHLIKTRGQQVTLRCSPKSGHDTVSWYQQALGQGPQFIFQYYEEEERQRGNFPDRFSGHQFPNYSSELNVNALLLGDSALYLCASSFSDEQFFGPGTRLTVL.

The chain links TRBV12-2 to TRBJ2-7; the D call of TRBD1 is as the table states it, not checked on the DNA. TRBV12-2 is listed as a pseudogene. This CDR3 comprises 14 residues. In DNA, the CDR3 is TGTGCAAGTCGCTCAGGGACATCTACCTACGAGCAGTACTTC. Protein sequence: CASRSGTSTYEQYF.

The rearrangement links TRBV24-1 to TRBJ2-3; a possible D gene is TRBD2 (6 bases). The CDR3 contains 15 residues. The germline V gene encodes CDR1 KGHDR and CDR2 SFDVKD. Trimming shortened V by 2 bases and J by 3 bases, and 11 bases separated the two germline ends. The DNA for the CDR3 is TGTGCCACCAGTGATTCCCGACTAGGAACAGATACGCAGTATTTT. Translation gives CATSDSRLGTDTQYF.

This chain connects TRBV7-2 to TRBJ1-1; unclear D gene. V lost 1 base and J lost 1, with 4 bases in between. Germline CDR1 SGHTA, CDR2 FQGNSA. This CDR3 has 13 residues. The CDR3 bases are TGTGCCAGCAGCTTAGTCCAGAACACTGAAGCTTTCTTT. Its translation: CASSLVQNTEAFF.

The chain carries TRBV2 and TRBJ1-2, with TRBD1 identical over 9 bases. The CDR3 contains 14 residues. V shed 6 bases, J shed 0 bases, and the junction held 2 bases outside the gene matches. Germline assignment: CDR1 SNHLY and CDR2 FYNNEI. The DNA for the CDR3 is TGTGCCAGCAGGGGGACAGGGTCTAACTATGGCTACACCTTC. Protein sequence: CASRGTGSNYGYTF.

This clone was counted a few times. This sequence joins TRBV27 and TRBJ2-1; D possibly corresponds to TRBD2 (6 bases). Germline CDR1 and CDR2: MNHEY and SMNVEV (reference sequence). The CDR3 length is 14 residues. Trimming shortened V by 4 bases and J by 6 bases, and 13 bases separated the two germline ends. CDR3 loop: CASSWRVTRNEQFF. The CDR3 DNA reads TGTGCCAGCAGTTGGAGGGTTACTCGCAATGAGCAGTTCTTC.

This rearrangement joins TRBV7-9 to TRBJ1-1; D uncertain. V lost 4 bases and J 3 bases, leaving 12 bases between the germline ends. Per the germline V gene, CDR1 is SEHNR and CDR2 is FQNEAQ (reference sequence). The CDR3 sequence is 14 residues long. The CDR3 DNA is TGTGCCAGCAGCTCCCGCGGAAGCTACACTGAAGCTTTCTTT. Amino acids: CASSSRGSYTEAFF.

This clone has only one observation. This chain links TRBV6-6 with TRBJ2-1; TRBD1 is a possible D gene (6 bases). Looked up from germline, CDR1 is MNHNY and CDR2 is SVGAGI (reference sequence). The CDR3 sequence is 15 residues long. V shed 2 bases and J shed 6 bases, with 14 bases lying between them. CDR3 bases: TGTGCCAGCAGTTACGACGGACAGAGCCCCAATGAGCAGTTCTTC. This gives the protein CASSYDGQSPNEQFF.

The J gene is TRBJ1-1, the V gene TRBV27; tentative D call: TRBD1 (5 bases). The CDR3 length is 14 residues. From germline, CDR1 is MNHEY and CDR2 SMNVEV (reference sequence). The V end lost 7 bases, the J end lost 5 bases, and 17 bases lay between the germline ends. This CDR3 is CASMGGGRETEAFF. The DNA for the CDR3 is TGTGCCAGCATGGGGGGGGGTAGGGAAACTGAAGCTTTCTTT.

The rearrangement links TRBV2 to TRBJ2-1; TRBD2 matches at 7 bases. Germline CDR1 SNHLY, CDR2 FYNNEI. V gave up 2 bases and J gave up 0 bases; unmatched junction bases: 4. CDR3 length equals 16 residues. CDR3 sequence (DNA): TGTGCCAGCAGTGAATCGCGGGGGAGCTCCTACAATGAGCAGTTCTTC. It specifies CASSESRGSSYNEQFF.

V usage is TRBV15 and J usage is TRBJ1-3, with 8 bases fitting TRBD1. Germline-derived CDR1 and CDR2 are LNHNV and YYDKDF (reference sequence). The CDR3 runs to 16 residues. Trimming cost V 0 bases and J 2 bases; bases outside gene matches: 3. The CDR3 DNA reads as TGTGCCACCAGCAGAGATATGACAGGGGCTGGAAACACCATATATTTT. The encoded protein is CATSRDMTGAGNTIYF.

The rearrangement uses TRBV5-1 and TRBJ1-6; TRBD1 matches at 7 bases. Trimming removed 5 bases from V and 11 bases from J; junction bases left unmatched: 13. From germline, CDR1 is SGHRS and CDR2 YFSETQ. This CDR3 spans 15 amino acids. The CDR3 protein is CASRTRQGDATPLHF. CDR3 bases: TGCGCCAGCAGAACCCGACAGGGAGACGCTACACCCCTCCACTTT.

The chain combines TRBV28 with TRBJ2-7, with 11 bases identical to TRBD1. The CDR3 has 12 residues. V shed 2 bases and J 12 bases; nucleotides not matched to a gene: 3. Germline CDR1 reads MDHEN; CDR2 reads SYDVKM. CDR3 loop: CASSLGTGGRYF. CDR3 sequence (DNA): TGTGCCAGCAGTTTAGGGACAGGGGGTAGGTACTTC. The full variable domain, in which reference TRBV28 and TRBJ2-7 provide the parts outside the CDR3, is DVKVTQSSRYLVKRTGEKVFLECVQDMDHENMFWYRQDPGLGLRLIYFSYDVKMKEKGDIPEGYSVSREKKERFSLILESASTNQTSMYLCASSLGTGGRYFGPGTRLTVT.

V gene TRBV3-1 (or the pseudogene TRBV3-2) combines with J gene TRBJ1-6; 10 positions match TRBD1. V dropped 5 bases and J dropped 6; count of bases not matched to a gene: 4. Germline loops: CDR1 LGHDT, CDR2 YNNKEL (reference sequence). The CDR3 totals 15 residues. CDR3 DNA: TGTGCCAGCAGCGCGGGACAGGGGTTTAATTCACCCCTCCACTTT. Translating it yields CASSAGQGFNSPLHF.

This clone was found a few times. The chain links TRBV19 to TRBJ1-2, with D possibly TRBD1 on 5 matching bases. CDR1 and CDR2 (germline): LNHDA, SQIVND (reference sequence). The CDR3 runs to 18 residues. The germline V and J ends were trimmed by 1 base and 2 bases, with 20 bases remaining between them. In nucleotides, the CDR3 is TGTGCCAGTAGTATAGGTTTGGACAACCCTACCCGGAACTATGGCTACACCTTC. Protein sequence: CASSIGLDNPTRNYGYTF.